Sequencing of this TCR beta chain was carried out in a study of breast tumors, draining lymph nodes, adjacent tissues. TCRdb ran MiXCR on the multiplex PCR reads and lists one entry per CDR3 protein. The table includes 15,000 to 20,000 distinct CDR3 sequences, approximately 57% detected once. The V gene's germline CDR1 is DFQATT and CDR2 SNEGSKA (reference sequence). This CDR3 region has 13 residues. V lost 6 bases and J lost 4, with 13 bases in between. This clonotype is medium-sized within its sample. This chain links TRBV20-1 with TRBJ2-1, with D possibly TRBD2 on 6 matching bases. This clonotype was sampled from a female donor with breast cancer. Some clones in this sample may be carry-over from other donors' samples. Sequenced sample: tumor-adjacent breast tissue. The CDR3 protein is CSAEGRFYNEQFF. The CDR3 DNA reads as TGCAGTGCGGAGGGACGGTTTTACAATGAGCAGTTCTTC.